This record looks at one T cell receptor (beta chain) sequence and its context. Both 60 Vbeta primers and 13 Jbeta primers went into the PCR. TCRdb's table, derived via immunoSEQ multiplex PCR, lists solely in-frame clones and lacks some. The top ten hold about 1.4% of the sample, which has about 170,000 clones, 77% seen once. The germline V and J ends were trimmed by 5 bases and 8 bases, with 18 bases remaining between them. This CDR3 is built from 14 residues. The germline V gene has CDR1 SNHLY and CDR2 FYNNEI. The entry originates in a study of cytomegalovirus exposure and HLA in healthy donors. V gene TRBV2 combines with J gene TRBJ1-2; the D gene is possibly TRBD1 (6 bases). The specimen was PBMCs. This TCR came from a woman in her twenties or thirties in good health and CMV-seropositive. The CDR3 is CASSPDTTGSGYTF. The CDR3 nucleotides are TGTGCCAGCAGTCCCGATACTACAGGGTCCGGCTACACCTTC.